The sequence of this TCR beta chain was determined in a study of blood T cell repertoires in COVID-19. At the level of the study: In each case, the material was cDNA or gDNA derived from T cells, B-cell-depleted T cells, or PBMCs.

The protocol was immunoSEQ multiplex PCR, while the TCRdb copy is restricted to in-frame clones and leaves out a portion. Of 200,000 to 250,000 clones in the sample, around 90% were seen once. All enrollees were roughly 18 to 89 years old and from about two dozen US areas. Assignments of participants to cohorts depended upon their own reported clinical history. Germline-derived CDR1 and CDR2 are ENHRY and SYGVKD. The CDR3 is 16 amino acids. V dropped 2 bases and J dropped 2; count of bases not matched to a gene: 5. The receptor was isolated from a woman in her thirties who had been exposed to COVID-19. The sequenced material came from PBMCs or T cells enriched from blood (not recorded which). The chain has TRBV10-3 and TRBJ2-3; 9 bases line up with TRBD2. DNA for the CDR3: TGTGCCATCAGTGAGGGGACTAGCCTGTACACAGATACGCAGTATTTT. Residues: CAISEGTSLYTDTQYF.